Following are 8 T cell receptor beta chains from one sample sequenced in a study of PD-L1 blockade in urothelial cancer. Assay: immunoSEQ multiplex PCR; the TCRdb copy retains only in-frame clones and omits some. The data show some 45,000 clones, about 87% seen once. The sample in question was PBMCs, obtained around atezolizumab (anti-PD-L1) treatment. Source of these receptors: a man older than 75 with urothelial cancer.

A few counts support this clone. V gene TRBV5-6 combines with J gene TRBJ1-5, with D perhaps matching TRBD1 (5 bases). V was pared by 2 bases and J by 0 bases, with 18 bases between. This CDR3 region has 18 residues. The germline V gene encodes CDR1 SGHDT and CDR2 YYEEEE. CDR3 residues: CASSLGSGLGGSNQPQHF. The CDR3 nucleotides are TGTGCCAGCAGCTTAGGGTCGGGGTTGGGGGGTAGCAATCAGCCCCAGCATTTT.

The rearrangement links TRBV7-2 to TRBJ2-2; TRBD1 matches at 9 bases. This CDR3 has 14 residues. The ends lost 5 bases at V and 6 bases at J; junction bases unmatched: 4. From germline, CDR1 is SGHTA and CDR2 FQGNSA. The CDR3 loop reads CASSPQGAAGELFF. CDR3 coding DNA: TGTGCCAGCAGCCCACAGGGGGCGGCCGGGGAGCTGTTTTTT.

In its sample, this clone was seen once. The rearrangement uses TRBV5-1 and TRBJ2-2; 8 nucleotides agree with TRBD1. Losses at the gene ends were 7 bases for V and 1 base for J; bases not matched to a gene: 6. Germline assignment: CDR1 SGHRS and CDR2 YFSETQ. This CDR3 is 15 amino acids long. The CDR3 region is CASCPGGVNTGELFF. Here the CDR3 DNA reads TGCGCCAGCTGCCCAGGGGGCGTGAACACCGGGGAGCTGTTTTTT.

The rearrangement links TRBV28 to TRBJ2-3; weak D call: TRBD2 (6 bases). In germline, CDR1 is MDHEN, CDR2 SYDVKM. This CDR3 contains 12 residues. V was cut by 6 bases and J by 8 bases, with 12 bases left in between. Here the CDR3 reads CASSPSLATQYF. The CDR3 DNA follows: TGTGCCAGCAGCCCGTCACTAGCTACGCAGTATTTT.

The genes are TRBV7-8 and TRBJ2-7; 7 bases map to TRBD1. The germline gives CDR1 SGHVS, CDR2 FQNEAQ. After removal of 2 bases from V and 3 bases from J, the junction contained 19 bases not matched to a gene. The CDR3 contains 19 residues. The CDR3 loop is CASSLFAPSNGDRIYEQYF. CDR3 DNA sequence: TGTGCCAGCAGCTTATTTGCCCCCTCAAACGGGGACAGAATCTACGAGCAGTACTTC.

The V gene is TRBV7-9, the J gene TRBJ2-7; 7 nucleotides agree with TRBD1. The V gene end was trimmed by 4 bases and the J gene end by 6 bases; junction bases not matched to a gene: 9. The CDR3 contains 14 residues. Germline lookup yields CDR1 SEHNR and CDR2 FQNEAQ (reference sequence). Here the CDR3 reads CASSSPDRALEQYF. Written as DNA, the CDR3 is TGTGCCAGCAGCTCCCCCGACAGGGCCCTCGAGCAGTACTTC.

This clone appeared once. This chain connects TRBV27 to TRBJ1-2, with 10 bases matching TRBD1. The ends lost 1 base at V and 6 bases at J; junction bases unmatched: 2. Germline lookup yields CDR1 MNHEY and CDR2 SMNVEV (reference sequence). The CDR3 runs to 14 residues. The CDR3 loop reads CASSLWGTGDGYTF. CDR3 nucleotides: TGTGCCAGCAGTTTATGGGGGACAGGGGATGGCTACACCTTC.

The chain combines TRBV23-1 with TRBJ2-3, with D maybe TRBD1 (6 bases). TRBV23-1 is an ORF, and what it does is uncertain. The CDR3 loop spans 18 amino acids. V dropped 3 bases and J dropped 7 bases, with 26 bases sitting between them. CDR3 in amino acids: CASSHLRNSGTHAHTQYF. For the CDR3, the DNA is TGCGCCAGCAGTCACCTAAGGAACTCCGGGACACATGCCCATACGCAGTATTTT.